What follows is one T cell receptor beta chain and its context. In the original processing: Using reference gene primer amplification, nucleated cell counts were estimated. The protocol was immunoSEQ multiplex PCR, while the TCRdb copy is restricted to in-frame clones and leaves out a portion. The V and J calls and clone size come from that table; D and trimming were worked out from the DNA. This sample has about 200,000 clones, with 82% found just once. This CDR3 is 14 amino acids long. Trimming left V 1 base short and J 11 bases short, with 17 bases between. Germline assignment: CDR1 LGHDT and CDR2 YNNKEL (reference sequence). This record belongs to a study of blood T cell repertoires in COVID-19. Background on the study: The United States, Italy and Spain provided the acute and convalescent COVID-19 samples. From T cells, B-cell-depleted T cells, or PBMCs came the material, which was cDNA or gDNA.

The chain couples TRBV3-1 (or the pseudogene TRBV3-2) to TRBJ1-2, with a weak D call TRBD1 (5 bases). This TCR derives from a woman aged 60-75 years with acute COVID-19. Material: PBMCs or T cells enriched from blood (not recorded which). CDR3 protein: CASSQVPGPLGYTF. DNA for the CDR3: TGTGCCAGCAGCCAAGTACCAGGGCCTTTAGGTTACACCTTC.